This TCR beta chain was captured in a study of blood T cell repertoires in COVID-19. Study overall: The study drew acute and convalescent COVID-19 samples from the United States, Italy and Spain. Sample material is recorded as cDNA or gDNA derived from T cells, B-cell-depleted T cells, or PBMCs.

In the authors' methods: How many nucleated cells were present was estimated from reference gene primer amplification. TCRdb's copy holds only in-frame clones and misses some; the assay was immunoSEQ multiplex PCR. From that table come the V and J calls and clone size; the DNA was used to work out D and trimming. The data show a few hundred thousand clones, with 87% seen just once and around 3% held by the top ten. This clone has a handful of counts. The CDR3 runs to 14 residues. Germline trimming cut 3 bases from V and 7 bases from J; bases unmatched to any gene: 4. Germline loops: CDR1 MDHEN, CDR2 SYDVKM. Which cohort a participant joined came from the clinical history participants gave.

The sequence was collected from a woman in her thirties who had recovered from COVID-19. The genes are TRBV28 and TRBJ1-2, with 11 bases lining up with TRBD1. The sample consisted of PBMCs or T cells enriched from blood (not recorded which). The CDR3 bases are TGTGCCAGCAGTTTCGGACAGGGGGCGGGTGGCTACACCTTC. It yields the protein CASSFGQGAGGYTF.